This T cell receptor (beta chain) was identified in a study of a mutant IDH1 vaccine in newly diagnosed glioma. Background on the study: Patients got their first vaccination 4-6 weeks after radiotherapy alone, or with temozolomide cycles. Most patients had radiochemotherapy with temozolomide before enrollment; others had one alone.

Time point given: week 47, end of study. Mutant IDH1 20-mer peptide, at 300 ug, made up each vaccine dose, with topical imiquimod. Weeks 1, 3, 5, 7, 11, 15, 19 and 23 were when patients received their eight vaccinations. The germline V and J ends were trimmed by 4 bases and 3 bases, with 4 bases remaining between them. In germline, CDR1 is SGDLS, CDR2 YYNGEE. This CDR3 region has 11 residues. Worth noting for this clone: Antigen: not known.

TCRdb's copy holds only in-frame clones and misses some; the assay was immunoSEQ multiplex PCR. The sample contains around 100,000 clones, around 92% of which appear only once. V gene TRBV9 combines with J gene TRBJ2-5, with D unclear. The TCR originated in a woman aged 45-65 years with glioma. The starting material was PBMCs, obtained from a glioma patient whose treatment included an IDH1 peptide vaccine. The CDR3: CASSFEETQYF. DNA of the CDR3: TGTGCCAGCAGCTTCGAAGAGACCCAGTACTTC.